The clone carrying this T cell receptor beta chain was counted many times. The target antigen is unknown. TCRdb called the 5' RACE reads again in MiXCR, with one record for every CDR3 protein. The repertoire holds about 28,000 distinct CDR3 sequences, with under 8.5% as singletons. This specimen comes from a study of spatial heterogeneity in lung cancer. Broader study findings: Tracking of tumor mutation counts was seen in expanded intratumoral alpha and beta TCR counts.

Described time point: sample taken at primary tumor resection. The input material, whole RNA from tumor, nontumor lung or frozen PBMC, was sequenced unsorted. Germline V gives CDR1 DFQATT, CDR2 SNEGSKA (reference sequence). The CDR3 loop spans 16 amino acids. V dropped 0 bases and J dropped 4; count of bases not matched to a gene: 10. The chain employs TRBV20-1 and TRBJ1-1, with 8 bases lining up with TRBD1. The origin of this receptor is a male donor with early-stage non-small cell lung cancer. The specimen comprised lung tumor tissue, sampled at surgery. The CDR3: CSARDPGQGRGTEAFF. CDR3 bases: TGCAGTGCTAGAGACCCCGGACAGGGTAGGGGCACTGAAGCTTTCTTT.